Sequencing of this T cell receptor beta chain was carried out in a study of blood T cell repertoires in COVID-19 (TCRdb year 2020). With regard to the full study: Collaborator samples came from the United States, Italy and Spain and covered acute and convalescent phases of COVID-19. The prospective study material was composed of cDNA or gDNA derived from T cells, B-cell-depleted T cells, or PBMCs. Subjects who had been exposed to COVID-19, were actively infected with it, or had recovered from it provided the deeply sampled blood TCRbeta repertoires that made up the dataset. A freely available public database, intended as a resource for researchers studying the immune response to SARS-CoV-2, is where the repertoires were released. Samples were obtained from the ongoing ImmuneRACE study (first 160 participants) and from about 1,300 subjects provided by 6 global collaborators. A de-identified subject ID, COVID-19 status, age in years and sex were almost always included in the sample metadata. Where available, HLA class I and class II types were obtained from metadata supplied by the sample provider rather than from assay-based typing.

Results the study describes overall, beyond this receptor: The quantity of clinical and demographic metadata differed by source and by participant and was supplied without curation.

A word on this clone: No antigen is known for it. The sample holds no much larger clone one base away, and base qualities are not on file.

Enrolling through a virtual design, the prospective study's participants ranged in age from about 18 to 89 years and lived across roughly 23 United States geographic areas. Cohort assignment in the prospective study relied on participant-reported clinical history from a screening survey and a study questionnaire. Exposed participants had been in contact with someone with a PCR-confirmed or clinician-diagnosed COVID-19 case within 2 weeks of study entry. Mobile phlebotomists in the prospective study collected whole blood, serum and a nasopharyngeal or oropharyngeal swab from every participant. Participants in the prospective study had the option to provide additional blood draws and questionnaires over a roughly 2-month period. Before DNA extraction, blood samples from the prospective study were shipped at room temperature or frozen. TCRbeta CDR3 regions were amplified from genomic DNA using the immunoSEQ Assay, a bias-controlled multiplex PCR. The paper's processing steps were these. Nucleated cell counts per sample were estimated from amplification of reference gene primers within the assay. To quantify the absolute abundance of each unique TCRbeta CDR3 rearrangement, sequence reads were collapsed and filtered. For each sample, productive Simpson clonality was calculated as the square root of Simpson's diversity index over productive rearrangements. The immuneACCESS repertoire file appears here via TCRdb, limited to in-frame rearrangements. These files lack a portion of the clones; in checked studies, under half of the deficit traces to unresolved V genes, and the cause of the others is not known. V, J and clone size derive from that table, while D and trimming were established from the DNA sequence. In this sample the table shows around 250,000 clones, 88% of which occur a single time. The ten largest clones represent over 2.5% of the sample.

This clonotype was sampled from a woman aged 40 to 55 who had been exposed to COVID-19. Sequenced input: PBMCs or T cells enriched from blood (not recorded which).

This receptor carries the CDR3 CASSDAAQGVYSPLHF. In nucleotides, the sequence is TGTGCCAGCAGTGACGCCGCACAGGGCGTTTATTCACCCCTCCACTTT. The rearrangement joined TRBV25-1 to TRBJ1-6, with TRBD1 tentatively as D gene (6 bases match). Looking up the germline V gene yields CDR1 MGHDK and CDR2 SYGVNS. From its cysteine to its phenylalanine, the CDR3 spans 16 amino acids. The retained sequence is limited to the CDR3, 48 bases, with the frame set at the first base. At the junction V is shortened by 3 bases and J by 8 bases, with 17 bases in between.